This T cell receptor beta chain was obtained from a study of cytomegalovirus exposure and HLA in healthy donors. Primers included in the PCR were 60 Vbeta and 13 Jbeta primers. TCRdb keeps only in-frame clones here, not all; method: immunoSEQ multiplex PCR. The sample consists of roughly 200,000 clones, approximately 80% of them appearing once. V lost 5 bases and J lost 3, with 17 bases in between. The CDR3 contains 15 residues. The germline CDR1 and CDR2 sequences are KGHSH and LQKENI. This receptor was taken from a man younger than 40 in good health and CMV-seronegative. Material for sequencing was PBMCs. The V gene is TRBV18, the J gene TRBJ2-7; a weak D match, TRBD1 (7 bases). The CDR3 region is CASSAGQFFSYEQYF. The CDR3 bases are TGTGCCAGCTCAGCGGGACAGTTCTTCAGCTACGAGCAGTACTTC.